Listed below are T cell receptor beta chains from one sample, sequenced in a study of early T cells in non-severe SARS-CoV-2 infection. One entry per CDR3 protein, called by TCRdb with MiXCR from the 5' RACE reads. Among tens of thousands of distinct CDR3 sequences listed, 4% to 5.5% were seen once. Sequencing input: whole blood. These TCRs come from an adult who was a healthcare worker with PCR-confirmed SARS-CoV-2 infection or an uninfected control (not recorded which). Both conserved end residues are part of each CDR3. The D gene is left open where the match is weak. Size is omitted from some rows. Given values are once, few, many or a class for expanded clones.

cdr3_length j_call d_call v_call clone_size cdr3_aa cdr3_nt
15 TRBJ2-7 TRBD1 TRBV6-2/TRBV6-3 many CASSPVTGGSYEQYF TGTGCCAGCAGCCCCGTTACAGGGGGCAGCTACGAGCAGTACTTC
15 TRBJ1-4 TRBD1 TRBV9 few CASSQRQGTNEKLFF TGTGCCAGCAGCCAAAGACAGGGAACTAATGAAAAACTGTTTTTT
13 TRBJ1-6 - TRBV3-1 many CASSQRGDSPLHF TGTGCCAGCAGCCAAAGGGGAGACTCACCCCTCCACTTT
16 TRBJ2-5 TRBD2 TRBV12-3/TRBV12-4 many CASSPGGSGRGETQYF TGTGCCAGCAGCCCCGGAGGTAGCGGGAGGGGAGAGACCCAGTACTTC
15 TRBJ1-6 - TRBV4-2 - CASSQGAGNGSPLHF TGTGCCAGCAGCCAAGGGGCGGGGAATGGTTCACCCCTCCACTTT
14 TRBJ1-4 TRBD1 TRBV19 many CASRLQGAGEKLFF TGTGCCAGTAGACTGCAGGGGGCTGGAGAAAAACTGTTTTTT
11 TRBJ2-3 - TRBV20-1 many CSAIRSDTQYF TGCAGTGCTATTAGATCGGATACGCAGTATTTT
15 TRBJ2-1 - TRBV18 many CASSLFPGIQNEQFF TGTGCCAGCTCACTTTTCCCCGGGATCCAAAATGAGCAGTTCTTC
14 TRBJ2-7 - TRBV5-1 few CASKPEAAPGEQYF TGCGCCAGCAAACCGGAGGCCGCGCCGGGGGAGCAGTACTTC
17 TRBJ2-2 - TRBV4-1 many CASSNHREMGNTGELFF TGCGCCAGCAGCAACCACAGGGAGATGGGGAACACCGGGGAGCTGTTTTTT
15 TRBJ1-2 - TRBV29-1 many CSVVKGRGLYYGYTF TGCAGCGTAGTCAAGGGGCGGGGCCTTTACTATGGCTACACCTTC
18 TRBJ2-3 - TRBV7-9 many CASSVDSRSLISTDTQYF TGTGCCAGCAGCGTCGACAGCCGGTCCCTCATAAGCACAGATACGCAGTATTTT
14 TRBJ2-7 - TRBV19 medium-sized CASSIGAGRNEQYF TGTGCCAGTAGTATAGGCGCAGGGCGAAACGAGCAGTACTTC
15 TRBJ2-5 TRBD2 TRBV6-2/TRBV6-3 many CASSYRREGRETQYF TGTGCCAGCAGTTATCGGCGGGAGGGCCGGGAGACCCAGTACTTC
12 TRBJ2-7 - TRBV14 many CASSQGGGVGYF TGTGCCAGCAGCCAAGGCGGTGGGGTAGGCTACTTC
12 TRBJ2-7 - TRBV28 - CASSPDRGAQYF TGTGCCAGCAGTCCAGACCGTGGGGCGCAGTACTTC
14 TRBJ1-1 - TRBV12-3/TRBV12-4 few CASSLADMNTEAFF TGTGCCAGCAGTTTGGCAGACATGAACACTGAAGCTTTCTTT
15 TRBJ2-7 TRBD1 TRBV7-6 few CASSQAGTGAHEQYF TGTGCCAGCAGCCAAGCCGGGACAGGGGCCCACGAGCAGTACTTC
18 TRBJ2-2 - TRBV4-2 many CASSQGFRLAGDTGELFF TGTGCCAGCAGCCAGGGCTTCCGCTTAGCAGGGGACACCGGGGAGCTGTTTTTT
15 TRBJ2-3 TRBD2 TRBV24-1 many CATSDRAGETDTQYF TGTGCCACCAGTGACCGAGCGGGAGAGACAGATACGCAGTATTTT
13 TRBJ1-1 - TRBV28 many CASSFLRGTEAFF TGTGCCAGCAGTTTCCTGAGGGGCACTGAAGCTTTCTTT
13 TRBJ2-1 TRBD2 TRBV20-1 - CSATGLAGGEQFF TGCAGTGCCACCGGACTAGCGGGAGGCGAGCAGTTCTTC
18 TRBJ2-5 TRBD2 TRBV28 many CASSLFSWTSGSEETQYF TGTGCCAGCAGTTTATTTAGTTGGACTAGCGGGAGCGAGGAGACCCAGTACTTC
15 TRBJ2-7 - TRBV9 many CASSVDTSQPYEQYF TGTGCCAGCAGCGTAGACACCAGCCAACCCTACGAGCAGTACTTC
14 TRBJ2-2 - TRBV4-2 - CASSQGERAGELFF TGTGCCAGCAGCCAAGGGGAGCGTGCCGGGGAGCTGTTTTTT
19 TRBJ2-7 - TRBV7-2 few CASSLKEGTTPAMAYEQYF TGTGCCAGCAGCTTAAAGGAGGGCACAACCCCGGCTATGGCCTACGAGCAGTACTTC
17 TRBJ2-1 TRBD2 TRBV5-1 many CASSLGTSGRAYNEQFF TGCGCCAGCAGCTTGGGGACTAGCGGGAGGGCCTACAATGAGCAGTTCTTC
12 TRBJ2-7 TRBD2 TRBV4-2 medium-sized CASSPSGYEQYF TGTGCCAGCAGCCCTAGCGGATACGAGCAGTACTTC
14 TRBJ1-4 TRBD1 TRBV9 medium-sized CASSAGQGAEKLFF TGTGCCAGCAGCGCTGGACAGGGCGCTGAAAAACTGTTTTTT
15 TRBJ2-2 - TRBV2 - CASSPRTANTGELFF TGTGCCAGCAGCCCTCGGACAGCTAACACCGGGGAGCTGTTTTTT
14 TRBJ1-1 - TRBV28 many CASSSTPNPTEAFF TGTGCCAGCAGTTCCACACCGAATCCAACTGAAGCTTTCTTT
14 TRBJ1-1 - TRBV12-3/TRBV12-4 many CASSPSQGRTEAFF TGTGCCAGCAGTCCAAGTCAGGGGCGGACTGAAGCTTTCTTT
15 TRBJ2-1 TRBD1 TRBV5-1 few CASSLESGTGYEQFF TGCGCCAGCAGCTTGGAGTCAGGGACAGGGTACGAGCAGTTCTTC
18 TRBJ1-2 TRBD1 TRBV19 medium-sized CASSIRRGTGGFGYGYTF TGTGCCAGTAGTATTCGACGTGGGACAGGGGGTTTTGGCTATGGCTACACCTTC
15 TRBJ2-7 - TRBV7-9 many CASSLGREVFYEQYF TGTGCCAGCAGCTTAGGCAGGGAGGTGTTCTACGAGCAGTACTTC
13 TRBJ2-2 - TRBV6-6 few CASSQVGAGELFF TGTGCCAGCAGCCAAGTGGGGGCCGGGGAGCTGTTTTTT
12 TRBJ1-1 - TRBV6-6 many CASRFPGAEAFF TGTGCCAGCAGATTCCCAGGGGCTGAAGCTTTCTTT
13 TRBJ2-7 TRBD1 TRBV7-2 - CASSLDRAGEQYF TGTGCCAGCAGCCTGGACAGGGCTGGGGAGCAGTACTTC
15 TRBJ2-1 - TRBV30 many CAWREVARAYNEQFF TGTGCCTGGCGAGAGGTAGCGAGGGCTTACAATGAGCAGTTCTTC
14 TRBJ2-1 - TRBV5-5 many CATNGIFSYNEQFF TGTGCCACCAACGGGATTTTCTCCTACAATGAGCAGTTCTTC
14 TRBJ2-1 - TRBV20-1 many CSANPTSSYNEQFF TGCAGTGCTAACCCTACAAGCTCCTACAATGAGCAGTTCTTC
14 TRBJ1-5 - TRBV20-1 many CSARYPGGNQPQHF TGCAGTGCTAGATACCCCGGGGGCAATCAGCCCCAGCATTTT
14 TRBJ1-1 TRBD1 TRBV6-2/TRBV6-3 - CASSYGTGPTEAFF TGTGCCAGCAGTTACGGGACAGGGCCCACTGAAGCTTTCTTT
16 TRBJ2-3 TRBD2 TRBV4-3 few CASSPGTSGSADTQYF TGCGCCAGCAGCCCTGGGACTAGCGGGAGTGCGGATACGCAGTATTTT
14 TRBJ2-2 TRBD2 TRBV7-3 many CASGSGGDTGELFF TGTGCCAGCGGTTCCGGGGGGGACACCGGGGAGCTGTTTTTT
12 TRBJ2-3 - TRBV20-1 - CSASGSTDTQYF TGCAGTGCTAGTGGAAGCACAGATACGCAGTATTTT
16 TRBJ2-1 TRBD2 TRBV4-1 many CASSQVAGSSYNEQFF TGCGCCAGCAGCCAAGTAGCGGGCAGCTCCTACAATGAGCAGTTCTTC
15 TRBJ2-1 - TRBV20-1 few CSASFLRNSYNEQFF TGCAGTGCTAGCTTTTTGAGGAATTCCTACAATGAGCAGTTCTTC
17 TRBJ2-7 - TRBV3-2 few CASSQDLGRNTPYEQYF TGTGCCAGCAGCCAAGATCTCGGCAGAAATACTCCCTACGAGCAGTACTTC
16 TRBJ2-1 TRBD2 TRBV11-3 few CASSPSGGRTYNEQFF TGTGCCAGCAGCCCCTCGGGCGGGAGGACCTACAATGAGCAGTTCTTC
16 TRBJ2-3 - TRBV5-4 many CASSLVGGSGTDTQYF TGTGCCAGCAGCTTGGTCGGAGGGAGTGGCACAGATACGCAGTATTTT
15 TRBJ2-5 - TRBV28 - CASSFPAASKETQYF TGTGCCAGCAGTTTCCCGGCCGCCAGTAAGGAGACCCAGTACTTC
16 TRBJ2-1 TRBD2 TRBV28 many CASSFDSGGGRGEQFF TGTGCCAGCAGTTTCGACTCTGGCGGGGGGAGGGGTGAGCAGTTCTTC
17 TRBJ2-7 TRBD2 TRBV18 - CASSPRSGRAVKYEQYF TGTGCCAGCTCACCACGGAGCGGGAGGGCCGTAAAGTACGAGCAGTACTTC
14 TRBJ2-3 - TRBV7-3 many CASSLMTSTDTQYF TGTGCCAGCAGCTTAATGACCAGCACAGATACGCAGTATTTT
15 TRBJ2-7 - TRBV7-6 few CASSLDSGNRYEQYF TGTGCCAGCAGCTTGGACTCAGGGAATCGGTACGAGCAGTACTTC
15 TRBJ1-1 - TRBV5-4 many CASSRRQVMNTEAFF TGTGCCAGCAGCAGACGACAGGTAATGAACACTGAAGCTTTCTTT